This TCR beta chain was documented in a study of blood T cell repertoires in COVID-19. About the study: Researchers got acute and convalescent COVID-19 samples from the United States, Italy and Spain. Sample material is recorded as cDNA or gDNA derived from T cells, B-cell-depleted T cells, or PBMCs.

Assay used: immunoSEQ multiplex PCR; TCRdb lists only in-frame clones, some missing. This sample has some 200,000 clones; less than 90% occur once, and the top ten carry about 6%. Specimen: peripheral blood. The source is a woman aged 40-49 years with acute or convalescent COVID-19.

Here the CDR3 reads CASRSGQTYYGYTF. The CDR3 bases are TGTGCCAGCAGATCGGGACAAACCTACTATGGCTACACCTTC. The chain carries TRBV6-5 and TRBJ1-2, with D possibly matching TRBD1 (6 bases). Trimming left V 6 bases short and J 3 bases short, with 14 bases between. Germline V gene lookup returns CDR1 MNHEY and CDR2 SVGAGI. The CDR3 is 14 amino acids.